The 25 T cell receptor beta chains reported below all come from one sample, sequenced in a study of CD8 T cells in ankylosing spondylitis. Via MiXCR, TCRdb re-called the 5' RACE reads, giving one row per CDR3 protein. Among 250,000 to 350,000 distinct CDR3 sequences, more than 20% were seen once, and the ten largest hold 3.5%. The specimen sequenced was blood, either unsorted or a sorted T cell fraction (not recorded which). Receptors were obtained from a female donor with ankylosing spondylitis or in good health (not recorded which).

DNA for the CDR3: TGTGCCAGCAGTTATAGGTGGGTCTACGAGCAGTACTTC. Translation gives CASSYRWVYEQYF. The gene calls are TRBV12-3 or TRBV12-4 and TRBJ2-7; D is undetermined. The V end was cut by 4 bases, the J end by 3 bases, with 10 bases between. CDR3 length: 13 amino acids.

The gene calls are TRBV5-1 and TRBJ2-2; D ambiguous. Germline CDR1 SGHRS, CDR2 YFSETQ. This CDR3 comprises 14 residues. Trimming took 0 bases from V and 7 from J, leaving 10 bases between them. CDR3 coding DNA: TGCGCCAGCAGCTTGGACCCCCGAAACGGGGAGCTGTTTTTT. Its translation is CASSLDPRNGELFF.

The CDR3 spells CASSFLRDEQFF. CDR3 DNA: TGTGCCAGCAGCTTCCTTCGCGATGAGCAGTTCTTC. The J gene is TRBJ2-1, the V gene TRBV11-2; D not certain. There are 12 residues in the CDR3. The germline V and J ends were trimmed by 3 bases and 8 bases, with 8 bases remaining between them. Germline CDR1 SGHAT, CDR2 FQNNGV.

The chain employs TRBV5-6 and TRBJ2-7; 11 bases are shared with TRBD1. J gave up 3 bases and V 5 bases, and 1 base lay outside the gene matches. This CDR3 region has 13 residues. The germline V gene has CDR1 SGHDT and CDR2 YYEEEE. The DNA for the CDR3 is TGTGCCAGCAGGGGACAGGGGGACTACGAGCAGTACTTC. This gives the protein CASRGQGDYEQYF.

This clonotype was seen more than once but under ten times. A junction end diverges from the germline sequence, so it may reflect a read error. The chain carries TRBV7-2 and TRBJ2-1; D is ambiguous. From germline, CDR1 is SGHTA and CDR2 FQGNSA. The CDR3 extends over 10 amino acids. The CDR3 DNA follows: TGTGCCAGCAGCCTCGGCGTGTTGGTCTTC. This encodes CASSLGVLVF. Full variable domain (missing parts from reference TRBV7-2 and TRBJ2-1): GAGVSQSPSNKVTEKGKDVELRCDPISGHTALYWYRQSLGQGLEFLIYFQGNSAPDKSGLPSDRFSAERTGGSVSTLTIQRTQQEDSAVYLCASSLGVLVFGPGTRLTVL.

In its sample, this clonotype was seen many times. V usage is TRBV29-1 and J usage is TRBJ1-3; D call uncertain. This CDR3 contains 12 residues. With 3 bases removed from V and 4 bases from J, the gap between germline ends came to 7 bases. CDR1 and CDR2 (germline): SQVTM, ANQGSEA. The CDR3 DNA follows: TGCAGCGTTGAGTCAGGAGGAAACACCATATATTTT. This gives the protein CSVESGGNTIYF.

This sequence joins TRBV12-3 or TRBV12-4 and TRBJ1-1; 8 bases are shared with TRBD1. The V gene end was trimmed by 3 bases and the J gene end by 5 bases; junction bases not matched to a gene: 8. This CDR3 spans 15 amino acids. The CDR3 sequence is CASSFSPGGGTEAFF. The CDR3, as DNA: TGTGCCAGCAGTTTCTCTCCAGGGGGCGGAACTGAAGCTTTCTTT.

This clonotype was seen a handful of times. One end of the junction fails to match germline, which may point to a read error. J is TRBJ1-1 and V is TRBV7-7; D is possibly TRBD1 (6 bases). Germline assignment: CDR1 SSHAT and CDR2 FNYEAQ (reference sequence). The CDR3 has 15 amino acids. The CDR3 loop reads CASSALTGRGTEAFF. The DNA for the CDR3 is TGTGCTAGCAGCGCCCTTACCGGCAGGGGCACTGAAGCTTTCTTT.

The chain joins TRBV29-1 to TRBJ2-7, with D hard to call. V lost 6 bases, J lost 0 bases, and 12 bases lay in between. Germline values: CDR1 SQVTM, CDR2 ANQGSEA. The CDR3 totals 13 residues. CDR3 sequence reads: CSVFILSSYEQYF. The CDR3, as DNA: TGCAGCGTCTTCATCTTGAGCTCCTACGAGCAGTACTTC.

The chain combines TRBV5-6 with TRBJ2-1, with D possibly matching TRBD2 (5 bases). Per the germline V gene, CDR1 is SGHDT and CDR2 is YYEEEE. The CDR3 runs 12 residues. Deletions cut 4 bases from V and 10 bases from J, with 12 bases between. The CDR3 nucleotides read TGTGCCAGCAGCCGGGGTGGGTCGGAGCAGTTCTTC. This gives the protein CASSRGGSEQFF.

In its sample, this clonotype was seen a few times. The chain couples TRBV7-2 to TRBJ2-7; D is unclear. Trimming left V 5 bases short and J 2 bases short, with 16 bases between. This CDR3 has 15 amino acids. Germline CDR1 SGHTA, CDR2 FQGNSA. The chain's CDR3 is CASSPWAEETYEQYF. The CDR3 coding sequence is TGTGCCAGCAGCCCGTGGGCGGAAGAGACCTACGAGCAGTACTTC.

The chain uses TRBV20-1 and TRBJ2-1, with 15 nucleotides matching TRBD2. The CDR3 is 16 amino acids. With 8 bases clipped from V and 4 bases from J, the junction kept 9 bases outside the gene matches. Germline-derived CDR1 and CDR2 are DFQATT and SNEGSKA (reference sequence). The CDR3 sequence is CSPPGLAGGWYNEQFF. CDR3 sequence (DNA): TGCAGTCCTCCGGGACTAGCGGGAGGTTGGTACAATGAGCAGTTCTTC.

The chain is built from TRBV7-8 and TRBJ1-5, with 9 bases fitting TRBD1. This CDR3 is built from 15 residues. The trim removed 1 base at V and 5 bases at J, leaving 3 bases unmatched. Germline V CDR1 and CDR2: SGHVS, FQNEAQ. CDR3 DNA sequence: TGTGCCAGCAGCTTAGTTGGGACAGGGTATCAGCCCCAGCATTTT. Its translation is CASSLVGTGYQPQHF. The full variable domain, with the rest looked up from reference TRBV7-8 and TRBJ1-5, is GAGVSQSPRYKVAKRGQDVALRCDPISGHVSLFWYQQALGQGPEFLTYFQNEAQLDKSGLPSDRFFAERPEGSVSTLKIQRTQQEDSAVYLCASSLVGTGYQPQHFGDGTRLSIL.

This clonotype was seen only a few times. V usage is TRBV6-6 and J usage is TRBJ1-1; D gene unclear. V gave up 6 bases and J gave up 9 bases, with 11 bases separating them. Germline values: CDR1 MNHNY, CDR2 SVGAGI (reference sequence). This CDR3 comprises 11 residues. The CDR3 nucleotides read TGTGCCAGCAGCCGCGTAGAGAAAGCTTTCTTT. Translation: CASSRVEKAFF.

The chain joins TRBV19 to TRBJ2-3; TRBD2 is a possible D gene (6 bases). This CDR3 is 13 amino acids long. Germline CDR1 is LNHDA and CDR2 is SQIVND (reference sequence). V was cut by 7 bases and J by 3 bases, with 11 bases left in between. The CDR3, as DNA: TGTGCCAGTACGGGGAGGAGAACAGATACGCAGTATTTT. Amino acids: CASTGRRTDTQYF.

The chain carries TRBV12-3 or TRBV12-4 and TRBJ1-6; possibly TRBD1 for D (5 bases). Trimming shortened V by 5 bases and J by 6 bases, and 14 bases separated the two germline ends. The CDR3 sequence is 15 residues long. CDR3 DNA sequence: TGTGCCAGCAGTAACCACAGGACCGCTAATTCACCCCTCCACTTT. It specifies CASSNHRTANSPLHF.

There are many counts of this clonotype. This sequence joins TRBV20-1 and TRBJ2-3; 10 bases agree with TRBD2. Germline V gene sequence: CDR1 DFQATT, CDR2 SNEGSKA (reference sequence). This CDR3 comprises 15 residues. Trimming cost V 3 bases and J 2 bases; bases outside gene matches: 5. The CDR3 nucleotides read TGCAGTGCTAGCCCCCTAGCGGGAGTCACAGATACGCAGTATTTT. This gives the protein CSASPLAGVTDTQYF.

This chain uses TRBV5-5 with TRBJ2-1, with 8 bases aligning to TRBD1. V dropped 0 bases and J dropped 5; count of bases not matched to a gene: 4. CDR3 length: 15 amino acids. Germline CDR1 and CDR2: SGHKS and YYEKEE (reference sequence). The CDR3 region has the DNA TGTGCCAGCAGCTTGGGGACAGGGAACCACAATGAGCAGTTCTTC. Its translation is CASSLGTGNHNEQFF.

The chain carries TRBV28 and TRBJ2-2, with D possibly TRBD2 on 6 matching bases. CDR3 length: 18 residues. CDR1 is MDHEN and CDR2 is SYDVKM in the germline V gene. Trimming took off 3 bases at V and 1 base at J, with 18 bases between the two ends. This CDR3 reads CASSFPSPGTENTGELFF. CDR3 in DNA: TGTGCCAGCAGTTTCCCTTCACCCGGGACTGAGAACACCGGGGAGCTGTTTTTT.

CDR3 nucleotide sequence: TGTGCAAGTCGCTTAGAGGCCAGTGTAAGATATGGCTACACCTTC. Residues: CASRLEASVRYGYTF. V is TRBV12-2 and J is TRBJ1-2. TRBV12-2 represents a pseudogene. The length of the CDR3 is 15 residues.

The chain recombines TRBV15 with TRBJ2-7; unclear D gene. Trimming removed 3 bases from V and 4 bases from J, with 4 bases in between. Germline loops: CDR1 LNHNV, CDR2 YYDKDF (reference sequence). This CDR3 spans 11 amino acids. CDR3: CATSRFYEQYF. DNA of the CDR3: TGTGCCACCAGCAGGTTTTACGAGCAGTACTTC.

The chain couples TRBV6-1 to TRBJ2-1, with 13 bases matching TRBD2. The CDR3 length is 19 residues. Germline V gives CDR1 MNHNS, CDR2 SASEGT. The V gene end was trimmed by 6 bases and the J gene end by 0 bases; junction bases not matched to a gene: 11. The CDR3 is CASSRLPGLAGSSYNEQFF. Here the CDR3 DNA reads TGTGCCAGCAGCCGTCTGCCGGGACTAGCGGGATCCTCCTACAATGAGCAGTTCTTC.

This clonotype was detected ten times or more. The rearrangement uses TRBV20-1 and TRBJ2-5; D is perhaps TRBD2 (5 bases). Germline assignment: CDR1 DFQATT and CDR2 SNEGSKA (reference sequence). The CDR3 covers 12 residues. Trimming pared 2 bases from V and 5 bases from J, leaving 9 bases between. CDR3 nucleotides: TGCAGTGCTAGAATCGGCGGGGAGACCCAGTACTTC. Its protein is CSARIGGETQYF.

As concerns this clonotype: At one end the junction does not follow the germline gene, possibly because of a read error. The chain carries TRBV6-2 or TRBV6-3 and TRBJ1-1; D is possibly TRBD1 (6 bases). Looked up from germline, CDR1 is MNHEY and CDR2 is SVGEGT. The CDR3 extends over 17 amino acids. The DNA of the CDR3 is TGTGCCAGCAACCTACTCCCCGACGACAGGTCGGACACTGAAGCCTTCTTT. It translates to CASNLLPDDRSDTEAFF.

The CDR3 DNA reads TGTGCCAGCGGAGGCAGCAATCAGCCCCAGCATTTT. It specifies CASGGSNQPQHF. The V call is TRBV19, the J call TRBJ1-5; unclear D gene. Germline-derived CDR1 and CDR2 are LNHDA and SQIVND (reference sequence). The CDR3 runs 12 residues. V was trimmed by 9 bases and J by 1 base, leaving 7 bases between them. Full variable domain (missing parts from reference TRBV19 and TRBJ1-5): DGGITQSPKYLFRKEGQNVTLSCEQNLNHDAMYWYRQDPGQGLRLIYYSQIVNDFQKGDIAEGYSVSREKKESFPLTVTSAQKNPTAFYLCASGGSNQPQHFGDGTRLSIL.